Listed here is a single TCR beta chain. Its specificity is not known. The data were taken from a study of cytomegalovirus exposure and HLA in healthy donors. General study findings and limits: The dataset shows that most TCR sequences were rare, while some public TCRs occurred in many donors. Available immune exposure information covered CMV serostatus only.

The PCR employed 60 Vbeta primers together with 13 Jbeta primers. The repertoire was sequenced with immunoSEQ multiplex PCR; TCRdb's copy has only in-frame clones and lacks some. There are 130,000 or so clones in the sample; about 76% occur only once, and around 7% lies in the top ten. CDR1 is SGHDT and CDR2 is YYEEEE in the germline V gene. The CDR3 contains 15 residues. V lost 4 bases and J lost 0, with 13 bases in between. This clonotype was sampled from a middle-aged man in good health and CMV-seropositive. Sequenced sample: PBMCs. The gene calls are TRBV5-6 and TRBJ1-1; possible D gene TRBD1, 5 bases. CDR3 DNA sequence: TGTGCCAGCAGCAGTGGGGCAGGATTGAACACTGAAGCTTTCTTT. Residues: CASSSGAGLNTEAFF. Full variable domain (outside the CDR3, taken from reference TRBV5-6 and TRBJ1-1): DAGVTQSPTHLIKTRGQQVTLRCSPKSGHDTVSWYQQALGQGPQFIFQYYEEEERQRGNFPDRFSGHQFPNYSSELNVNALLLGDSALYLCASSSGAGLNTEAFFGQGTRLTVV.